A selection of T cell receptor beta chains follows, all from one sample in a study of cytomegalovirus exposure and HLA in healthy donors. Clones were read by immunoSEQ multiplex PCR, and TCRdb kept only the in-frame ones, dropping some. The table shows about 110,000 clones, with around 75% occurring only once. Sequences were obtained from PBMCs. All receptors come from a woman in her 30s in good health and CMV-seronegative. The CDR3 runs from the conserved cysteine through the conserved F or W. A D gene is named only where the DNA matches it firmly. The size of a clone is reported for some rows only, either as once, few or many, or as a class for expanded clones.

DNA: TGTGCCAGCAGTTACTCGAGGAGGGAGGGGGAGTTCTTC
CDR3: CASSYSRREGEFF
J: TRBJ2-1
D: NA
V: TRBV6-5
size: NA

DNA: TGCAGCGTGCGGGACAGCAATTCACCCCTCCACTTT
CDR3: CSVRDSNSPLHF
J: TRBJ1-6
D: TRBD1
V: TRBV29-1
size: few

DNA: TGTGCCATCAGTGAGTCGACTGAAGGTCAGCCCCAGCATTTT
CDR3: CAISESTEGQPQHF
J: TRBJ1-5
D: NA
V: TRBV10-3
size: NA

DNA: TGTGCCTGGAGTTCGGCGGTCCACTACACCGGGGAGCTGTTTTTT
CDR3: CAWSSAVHYTGELFF
J: TRBJ2-2
D: NA
V: TRBV30
size: NA

DNA: TGTGCCAGCAGTCCGACGGAGGGCTATGGCTACACCTTC
CDR3: CASSPTEGYGYTF
J: TRBJ1-2
D: NA
V: TRBV2
size: NA

DNA: TGTGCCAGCAGTTCGGACAGGGGGAATGGCTACACCTTC
CDR3: CASSSDRGNGYTF
J: TRBJ1-2
D: TRBD1
V: TRBV6-1
size: NA

DNA: TGTGCCAGCAGTGATCGGACGTTGGAGGGCGAGCAGTACTTC
CDR3: CASSDRTLEGEQYF
J: TRBJ2-7
D: NA
V: TRBV28
size: NA

DNA: TGTGCCAGTAGTATTAGAGGGTCAACTAATGAAAAACTGTTTTTT
CDR3: CASSIRGSTNEKLFF
J: TRBJ1-4
D: NA
V: TRBV19
size: once

DNA: TGTGCCACCCGGGAACACTATGGCTACACCTTC
CDR3: CATREHYGYTF
J: TRBJ1-2
D: NA
V: TRBV6-5
size: NA

DNA: TGTGCCAGCAGCCGACAGGGGTTCTATGGCTACACCTTC
CDR3: CASSRQGFYGYTF
J: TRBJ1-2
D: TRBD1
V: TRBV27
size: few

DNA: TGTGCCAGCAGTGAATTCCTAGAAGATACGCAGTATTTT
CDR3: CASSEFLEDTQYF
J: TRBJ2-3
D: NA
V: TRBV6-1
size: NA

DNA: TGTGCCAGCAGTTACTCTCCCGGGACAGGGAATTGGGGCTACACCTTC
CDR3: CASSYSPGTGNWGYTF
J: TRBJ1-2
D: TRBD1
V: TRBV6-5
size: NA

DNA: TGTGCCTGGATTCCAGACACTGTCTCCTACAATGAGCAGTTCTTC
CDR3: CAWIPDTVSYNEQFF
J: TRBJ2-1
D: NA
V: TRBV30
size: NA

DNA: TGTGCCAGCAGCTTACAGGCCGGCAACGAGCAGTACTTC
CDR3: CASSLQAGNEQYF
J: TRBJ2-7
D: NA
V: TRBV7-6
size: once

DNA: TGTGCCACCAGCAAGGGGGAGCACACAGATACGCAGTATTTT
CDR3: CATSKGEHTDTQYF
J: TRBJ2-3
D: NA
V: TRBV15
size: NA

DNA: TGTGCCAGCAGTCGGGGGGCATGGGACACTGAAGCTTTCTTT
CDR3: CASSRGAWDTEAFF
J: TRBJ1-1
D: NA
V: TRBV25-1
size: few

DNA: TGTGCCAGTATGACAGGGAACACCGGGGAGCTGTTTTTT
CDR3: CASMTGNTGELFF
J: TRBJ2-2
D: NA
V: TRBV6-1
size: NA

DNA: TGTGCCAGCAATTTAGCTGGAAACACCATATATTTT
CDR3: CASNLAGNTIYF
J: TRBJ1-3
D: NA
V: TRBV5-6
size: few

DNA: TGTGCCAGCAGCGTTGACAGCTATGGCTACACCTTC
CDR3: CASSVDSYGYTF
J: TRBJ1-2
D: NA
V: TRBV5-4
size: NA

DNA: TGTGCCAGCAGCCGCCCGGGACAAATGAACACTGAAGCTTTCTTT
CDR3: CASSRPGQMNTEAFF
J: TRBJ1-1
D: NA
V: TRBV25-1
size: few

DNA: TGTGCCAGCAGTGTTGGCGGGAGCAGGGCGAGCAATCAGCCCCAGCATTTT
CDR3: CASSVGGSRASNQPQHF
J: TRBJ1-5
D: NA
V: TRBV2
size: NA